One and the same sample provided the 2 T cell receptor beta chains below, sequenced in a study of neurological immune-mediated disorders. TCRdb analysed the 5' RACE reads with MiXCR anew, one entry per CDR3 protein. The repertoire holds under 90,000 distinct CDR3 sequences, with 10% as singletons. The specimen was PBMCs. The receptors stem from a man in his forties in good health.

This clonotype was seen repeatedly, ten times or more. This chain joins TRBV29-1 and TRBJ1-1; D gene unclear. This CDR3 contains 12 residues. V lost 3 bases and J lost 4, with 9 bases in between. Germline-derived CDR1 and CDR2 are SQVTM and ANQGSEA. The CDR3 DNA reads TGCAGCGTTGATCCTGGCGGCACTGAAGCTTTCTTT. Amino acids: CSVDPGGTEAFF.

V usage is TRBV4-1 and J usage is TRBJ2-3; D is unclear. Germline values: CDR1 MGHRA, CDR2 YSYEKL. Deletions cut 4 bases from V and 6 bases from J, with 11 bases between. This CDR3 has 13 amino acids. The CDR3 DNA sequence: TGCGCCAGCAGCCGAGATCCTTCGGATACGCAGTATTTT. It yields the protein CASSRDPSDTQYF.